A selection of T cell receptor beta chains follows, all from one sample in a study of T cells after posttransplantation cyclophosphamide. The protocol was immunoSEQ multiplex PCR, while the TCRdb copy is restricted to in-frame clones and leaves out a portion. Among 20,000 to 25,000 clones listed, 75% to 90% were seen once. Here the sequenced sample was PBMCs, taken 350 to 400 days after allogeneic stem cell transplant with calcineurin inhibitor and methotrexate. The source is a female patient between 25 and 45 years old who received an allogeneic stem cell transplant from an unrelated donor, was CMV-positive, and had acute and chronic GVHD. Some T cells may be graft donor cells. The conserved cysteine and the conserved F or W are not part of the CDR3 here.

CDR3 protein: ASSLETSGSYEQY
J gene: TRBJ2-7
V gene: TRBV5-4

CDR3 protein: AWSVQQGHTGNTIY
J gene: TRBJ1-3
V gene: TRBV30

CDR3 protein: ASSESGTHEAF
J gene: TRBJ1-1
V gene: TRBV10-1

CDR3 protein: ASSIGQGVGYT
J gene: TRBJ1-2
V gene: TRBV21-1

CDR3 protein: ASRQGLAGVDTQY
J gene: TRBJ2-3
V gene: TRBV5-8

CDR3 protein: ARSLGERFGGEQF
J gene: TRBJ2-1
V gene: TRBV5-3

CDR3 protein: ASSTSTGVGSEQY
J gene: .
V gene: TRBV19

CDR3 protein: AWSVQVEQF
J gene: TRBJ2-1
V gene: TRBV30

CDR3 protein: ASSSPGQGKDTQY
J gene: TRBJ2-3
V gene: TRBV18

CDR3 protein: ASSSLLKNYEQY
J gene: TRBJ2-7
V gene: TRBV7-9

CDR3 protein: SGGGADTQY
J gene: TRBJ2-3
V gene: TRBV20-1

CDR3 protein: ASWGGNEKLF
J gene: TRBJ1-4
V gene: TRBV2

CDR3 protein: SGTSGASDTQY
J gene: TRBJ2-3
V gene: TRBV29-1

CDR3 protein: ASSYSLAGGGNEQF
J gene: TRBJ2-1
V gene: TRBV6-6

CDR3 protein: ASSQGGGASNEQF
J gene: TRBJ2-1
V gene: TRBV4-2

CDR3 protein: ASRIAGGGGSAEQY
J gene: TRBJ2-7
V gene: TRBV10-1

CDR3 protein: ASSVALVGDTEAF
J gene: TRBJ1-1
V gene: TRBV9

CDR3 protein: ASSPRQGAGANVLT
J gene: TRBJ2-6
V gene: TRBV5-1

CDR3 protein: AYRRQGSRRNTEAF
J gene: TRBJ1-1
V gene: TRBV30

CDR3 protein: ASSFTRAGELF
J gene: TRBJ2-2
V gene: TRBV7-7

CDR3 protein: ASSQEQGRNEQF
J gene: TRBJ2-1
V gene: TRBV4-1

CDR3 protein: ASSAQGGGNQPQH
J gene: TRBJ1-5
V gene: TRBV5-1

CDR3 protein: ASSKGGHTNTEAF
J gene: TRBJ1-1
V gene: TRBV21-1

CDR3 protein: ASSLVGGFSTDTQY
J gene: TRBJ2-3
V gene: TRBV5-1

CDR3 protein: ASSVRLAGKETQY
J gene: TRBJ2-5
V gene: TRBV7-2

CDR3 protein: ASSYSGGRTYEQY
J gene: TRBJ2-7
V gene: TRBV6-6

CDR3 protein: ASSLALAVEEQF
J gene: TRBJ2-1
V gene: TRBV7-2

CDR3 protein: ASSPLAGGNPYEQY
J gene: TRBJ2-7
V gene: TRBV7-9

CDR3 protein: ASRGQGSYEQY
J gene: TRBJ2-7
V gene: TRBV2